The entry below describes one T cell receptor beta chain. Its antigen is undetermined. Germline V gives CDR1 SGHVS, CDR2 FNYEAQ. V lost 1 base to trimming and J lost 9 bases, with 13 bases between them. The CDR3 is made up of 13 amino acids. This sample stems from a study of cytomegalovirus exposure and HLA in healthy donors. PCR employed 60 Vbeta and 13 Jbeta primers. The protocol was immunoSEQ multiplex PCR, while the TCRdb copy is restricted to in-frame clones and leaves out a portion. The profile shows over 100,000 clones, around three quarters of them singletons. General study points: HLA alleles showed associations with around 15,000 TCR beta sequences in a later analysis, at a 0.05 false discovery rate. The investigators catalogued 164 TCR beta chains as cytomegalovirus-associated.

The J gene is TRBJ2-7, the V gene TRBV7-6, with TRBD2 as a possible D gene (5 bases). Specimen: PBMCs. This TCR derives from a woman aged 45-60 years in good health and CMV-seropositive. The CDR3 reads CASSLGPKSGQYF. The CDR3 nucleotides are TGTGCCAGCAGCTTAGGGCCCAAAAGCGGGCAGTACTTC.